The rows below give T cell receptor beta chains drawn from one sample of a study of CD8 T cells in ankylosing spondylitis. Each CDR3 protein is one row after TCRdb ran MiXCR on the 5' RACE reads. The data contain more than 300,000 distinct CDR3 sequences, 7% to 9% of them seen just once; the ten biggest clones take up roughly 15%. The sample was blood, either unsorted or a sorted T cell fraction (not recorded which). These receptors all come from a male donor with ankylosing spondylitis. Each CDR3 is given without its conserved first and last residue. The order of the fields is CDR3 protein, V gene, J gene.

ASGRLSSYEQY	TRBV6-6	TRBJ2-7
SVVPGANEQF	TRBV29-1	TRBJ2-1
ASSQARDGNSPLH	TRBV14	TRBJ1-6
ASSYPRLAGSYEQY	TRBV28	TRBJ2-7
ASSSSTESPLH	TRBV5-1	TRBJ1-6
ASSQGAGDTQY	TRBV3-1	TRBJ2-3
ASRDRPNQPQH	TRBV6-1	TRBJ1-5
ASGGEDDGSPLH	TRBV7-6	TRBJ1-6
ASSQDITGTTLAKNIQY	TRBV3-1	TRBJ2-4
ASTAYSATYYNSPLH	TRBV6-1	TRBJ1-6
ASSPIRGTGQPQH	TRBV7-2	TRBJ1-5
ASSSLAGQDYNEQF	TRBV25-1	TRBJ2-1
ASSFSDYGYT	TRBV7-9	TRBJ1-2
SARTLSQASDNEQF	TRBV20-1	TRBJ2-1
ASSLLGEVYEQY	TRBV7-9	TRBJ2-7
ASSVGSTVETQY	TRBV9	TRBJ2-5
ASSLRGAEAF	TRBV5-1	TRBJ1-1
ASSTGPEAF	TRBV12-3/TRBV12-4	TRBJ1-1
ASSYGDSKQY	TRBV6-5	TRBJ2-7
ASSSSGQSVYGYT	TRBV7-2	TRBJ1-2
ASSLSGSPLNEQF	TRBV12-3/TRBV12-4	TRBJ2-1
ASSGTYSYEQY	TRBV27	TRBJ2-7
ATSREWTANTEAF	TRBV15	TRBJ1-1
ASSLEYSVNEQF	TRBV5-1	TRBJ2-1
ASTPPDGFSYEQY	TRBV28	TRBJ2-7
ASSRRLAGGTDTQY	TRBV5-4	TRBJ2-3
ASSLGGHEGQPQH	TRBV12-3/TRBV12-4	TRBJ1-5
SATPLAGHPYNEQF	TRBV20-1	TRBJ2-1
ASSQAQGSTYEQY	TRBV4-1	TRBJ2-7
ASSGRAGPYNEQF	TRBV12-3/TRBV12-4	TRBJ2-1
ASSEGQPVVTEAF	TRBV5-1	TRBJ1-1
ASSLSPAGPYTDTQY	TRBV7-3	TRBJ2-3
ASSSGQENQPQH	TRBV5-1	TRBJ1-5
AWSVRQGNYGYT	TRBV30	TRBJ1-2
ASSLSASDTQY	TRBV7-3	TRBJ2-3
ASSRTSNSYNEQF	TRBV5-1	TRBJ2-1
ASSLGTGSNSPLH	TRBV5-1	TRBJ1-6
ASSPGRGAADTQY	TRBV12-3/TRBV12-4	TRBJ2-3
ASSTLLGGAVSPLH	TRBV6-1	TRBJ1-6
ASSDTGDSGNTIY	TRBV7-2	TRBJ1-3
ATSDLGPGPYEQY	TRBV24-1	TRBJ2-7